Following are 16 T cell receptor beta chains from one sample sequenced in a study of T cells in Graves' hyperthyroidism and ophthalmopathy. TCR beta CDR3 sequences were amplified from RNA transcripts. HTBI primers were used for first-round RT-PCR of the TCR CDR3. A single record per CDR3 protein comes from TCRdb applying MiXCR to the multiplex PCR reads. The sample lists approximately 610,000 distinct CDR3 sequences, 14% to 15% seen once, with around 4.1% in the top ten. The sequencing sample was made of blood. Every receptor here comes from a woman aged 40 to 50 with Graves' ophthalmopathy.

This clonotype was detected a few times. The V and J genes are TRBV29-1 and TRBJ2-2; D might be TRBD2 (5 bases). The V end lost 5 bases, the J end lost 6 bases, and 16 bases lay between the germline ends. Per the germline V gene, CDR1 is SQVTM and CDR2 is ANQGSEA. The CDR3 sequence is 14 residues long. As DNA, the CDR3 is TGCAGCGTTCTAAGAATGGGAGATCCCGGGGAGCTGTTTTTT. Translating it yields CSVLRMGDPGELFF.

The rearrangement joins TRBV29-1 to TRBJ2-5, with 9 bases matching TRBD2. Germline CDR1 is SQVTM and CDR2 is ANQGSEA. The CDR3 is 13 residues long. With V trimmed by 3 bases and J by 3 bases, 2 bases remained unmatched. CDR3 loop: CSVDASGEETQYF. The CDR3 nucleotides are TGCAGCGTTGATGCTAGCGGGGAAGAGACCCAGTACTTC. Complete variable domain (other parts from reference TRBV29-1 and TRBJ2-5): SAVISQKPSRDICQRGTSLTIQCQVDSQVTMMFWYRQQPGQSLTLIATANQGSEATYESGFVIDKFPISRPNLTFSTLTVSNMSPEDSSIYLCSVDASGEETQYFGPGTRLLVL.

This clonotype appeared a few times. The chain recombines TRBV5-4 with TRBJ2-2; 11 bases agree with TRBD2. The germline V gene has CDR1 SGHNT and CDR2 YYREEE (reference sequence). The CDR3 runs 16 residues. V was clipped by 0 bases and J by 6 bases; unmatched bases: 4. The CDR3 DNA is TGTGCCAGCAGCTTGGCCCTAGCGGGAGGCCCCGGGGAGCTGTTTTTT. Amino acids: CASSLALAGGPGELFF.

This clonotype is a singleton in its sample. V gene TRBV4-1 combines with J gene TRBJ1-1, with a weak D call TRBD1 (6 bases). Trimming cost V 6 bases and J 8 bases, with 13 bases left between them. Per the germline V gene, CDR1 is MGHRA and CDR2 is YSYEKL. The CDR3 runs to 12 residues. CDR3 DNA: TGCGCCAGCAGACTACAGGGAAGGGAAGCTTTCTTT. Amino acids: CASRLQGREAFF.

This clonotype was picked up many times. V gene TRBV6-2 or TRBV6-3 combines with J gene TRBJ2-4; no clear D. The germline CDR1 and CDR2 sequences are MNHEY and SVGEGT. This CDR3 contains 16 residues. The ends were cut back, 0 bases at V and 0 bases at J, with 9 bases in the middle. The CDR3: CASSYSGPLAKNIQYF. The CDR3 region has the DNA TGTGCCAGCAGTTACTCCGGGCCTCTAGCCAAAAACATTCAGTACTTC.

This clonotype was seen many times. It may be a read error: a sequence one base away is much more abundant. The chain recombines TRBV24-1 with TRBJ1-1; D unclear. Germline CDR1 is KGHDR and CDR2 is SFDVKD. The CDR3 has 12 residues. Trimming removed 4 bases from V and 1 base from J, with 3 bases in between. DNA of the CDR3: TGTGCCACCAGTGACCGGAACACTGAAGCTTTCTTT. Amino acids: CATSDRNTEAFF.

This clonotype appeared many times. V and J are TRBV12-3 or TRBV12-4 and TRBJ1-2; D gene ambiguous. V lost 3 bases, J lost 4 bases, and 9 bases lay in between. The CDR3 has 13 amino acids. DNA for the CDR3: TGTGCCAGCAGTTTTGCAGGAGGCTATGGCTACACCTTC. Amino acid sequence: CASSFAGGYGYTF.

This clonotype was counted many times. The CDR3 here is CASSVAAGNTIYF. CDR3 nucleotide sequence: TGTGCCAGCAGCGTAGCTGCTGGAAACACCATATATTTT. The J gene is TRBJ1-3, the V gene TRBV9; D unclear. The CDR3 has 13 residues. V lost 0 bases and J lost 2, with 3 bases in between. In germline, CDR1 is SGDLS, CDR2 YYNGEE. The full variable domain, rest sourced from reference TRBV9 and TRBJ1-3, is DSGVTQTPKHLITATGQRVTLRCSPRSGDLSVYWYQQSLDQGLQFLIQYYNGEERAKGNILERFSAQQFPDLHSELNLSSLELGDSALYFCASSVAAGNTIYFGEGSWLTVV.

This clonotype appeared a few times. The chain links TRBV6-1 to TRBJ2-5, with TRBD2 identical over 11 bases. The CDR3 sequence is 17 residues long. CDR1 and CDR2 from the germline V gene are MNHNS and SASEGT. V shed 6 bases and J 2 bases; nucleotides not matched to a gene: 11. The DNA of the CDR3 is TGTGCCAGCAGCCCCGGGACTAGCGGAGGGGATCAAGAGACCCAGTACTTC. It encodes CASSPGTSGGDQETQYF.

This clonotype was observed at least ten times. V gene TRBV15 combines with J gene TRBJ2-2, with unresolved D. The germline CDR1 and CDR2 sequences are LNHNV and YYDKDF (reference sequence). V lost 1 base, J lost 6 bases, and 6 bases lay in between. The CDR3 covers 13 residues. The chain's CDR3 is CATSRALAGELFF. The CDR3 region has the DNA TGTGCCACCAGCAGAGCATTGGCCGGGGAGCTGTTTTTT.

Here the CDR3 reads CASRKPGLAAFGELFF. The CDR3 DNA reads TGTGCCAGCAGAAAGCCGGGACTAGCGGCTTTTGGGGAGCTGTTTTTT. The gene calls are TRBV6-2 or TRBV6-3 and TRBJ2-2; TRBD2 agrees at 11 bases. Trimming cost V 6 bases and J 8 bases; bases outside gene matches: 11. CDR3 length: 16 amino acids. Germline V gene data show CDR1 as MNHEY and CDR2 as SVGEGT.

In its sample, this clonotype was seen many times. This sequence joins TRBV7-2 and TRBJ2-7, with D uncertain. The CDR3 spans 13 residues. CDR1 is SGHTA, CDR2 FQGNSA, per germline. V was trimmed by 5 bases and J by 3 bases, leaving 11 bases between them. CDR3 in amino acids: CASSPQNYYEQYF. In DNA, the CDR3 is TGTGCCAGCAGCCCGCAGAACTACTACGAGCAGTACTTC.

This clonotype came up many times. The CDR3 nucleotides are TGTGCCAGCAGTCCACGACTAGCGCGTGACTACGAGCAGTACTTC. Encoded protein: CASSPRLARDYEQYF. V and J are TRBV28 and TRBJ2-7; 8 bases are a match to TRBD2. The CDR3 is 15 residues long. V lost 5 bases and J lost 3; bases outside the gene matches: 9. Looked up from germline, CDR1 is MDHEN and CDR2 is SYDVKM. The full variable domain, its missing parts supplied by reference TRBV28 and TRBJ2-7, is DVKVTQSSRYLVKRTGEKVFLECVQDMDHENMFWYRQDPGLGLRLIYFSYDVKMKEKGDIPEGYSVSREKKERFSLILESASTNQTSMYLCASSPRLARDYEQYFGPGTRLTVT.

This clonotype showed up many times. This chain uses TRBV27 with TRBJ1-5; TRBD1 agrees at 7 bases. This CDR3 spans 15 amino acids. Trimming cost V 8 bases and J 7 bases; bases outside gene matches: 14. The germline gives CDR1 MNHEY, CDR2 SMNVEV (reference sequence). The CDR3 spells CASGRQGSPYQPQHF. For the CDR3, the DNA is TGTGCCAGCGGTAGACAGGGCTCCCCGTACCAGCCCCAGCATTTT.

Ten or more counts support this clonotype. This chain links TRBV14 with TRBJ2-7; D not resolved. Germline V gene lookup returns CDR1 SGHDN and CDR2 FVKESK. The germline V and J ends were trimmed by 0 bases and 1 base, with 10 bases remaining between them. The CDR3 extends over 15 amino acids. CDR3 region: CASSQDLVLSYEQYF. The CDR3 nucleotides read TGTGCCAGCAGCCAAGATCTAGTCCTGTCCTACGAGCAGTACTTC.

This clonotype appeared a few times. The gene calls are TRBV6-1 and TRBJ2-3; unclear D gene. The CDR3 runs to 15 residues. Trimming pared 5 bases from V and 0 bases from J, leaving 12 bases between. In germline, CDR1 is MNHNS, CDR2 SASEGT. The CDR3 coding sequence is TGTGCCAGCAGTCTTAGGGCCAGAAGCACAGATACGCAGTATTTT. Its protein is CASSLRARSTDTQYF.